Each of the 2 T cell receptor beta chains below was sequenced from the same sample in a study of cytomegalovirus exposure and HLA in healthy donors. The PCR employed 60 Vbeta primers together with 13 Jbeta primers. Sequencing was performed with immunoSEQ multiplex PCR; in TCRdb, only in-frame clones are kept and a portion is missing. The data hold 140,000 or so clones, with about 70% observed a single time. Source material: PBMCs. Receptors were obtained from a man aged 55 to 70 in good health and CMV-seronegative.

The CDR3, as DNA: TGTGCCAGCAGTGTTTTAACTGAAGCTTTCTTT. Its translation is CASSVLTEAFF. The rearrangement links TRBV25-1 to TRBJ1-1; D not certain. Trimming cost V 4 bases and J 5 bases, with 5 bases left between them. Per germline, CDR1 MGHDK and CDR2 SYGVNS. CDR3 size: 11 residues.

CDR3 in amino acids: CAIRGAGDGYNEQFF. The CDR3 DNA reads as TGTGCCATCCGGGGAGCGGGAGATGGCTACAATGAGCAGTTCTTC. The V gene is TRBV10-3, the J gene TRBJ2-1; 8 positions agree with TRBD2. Trimming took 8 bases from V and 3 from J; bases not matched to a gene: 9. The CDR3 runs 15 residues. From germline, CDR1 is ENHRY and CDR2 SYGVKD.